Below, one T cell receptor (beta chain) is given with its context. V gave up 4 bases and J gave up 8 bases; unmatched junction bases: 13. Germline CDR1 reads LGHNA; CDR2 reads YNFKEQ. The CDR3 length is 16 residues. Treatment described: oral pan-JAK inhibitor, 5-10 mg twice daily. This sample was taken from a study of CD8+ T cells in alopecia areata. Investigators isolated RNA and reverse transcribed it into cDNA to act as the sequencing template. Repertoires were generated with immunoSEQ multiplex PCR, while TCRdb's copy carries only in-frame clones and drops some. The profile shows about 200,000 clones, around three fifths of them singletons.

Sequenced here: CD4+ T cells sorted from blood, sampled at week 4, from a patient treated with tofacitinib. The J gene is TRBJ2-1, the V gene TRBV4-2; TRBD2 matches at 8 bases. This receptor was obtained from a human donor with alopecia areata. CDR3 sequence reads: CASSPSPGGAVDEQFF. CDR3 nucleotide sequence: TGTGCCAGCAGCCCCTCACCCGGGGGGGCCGTCGATGAGCAGTTCTTC.